What follows are 14 T cell receptor beta chains derived from one specimen sequenced in a study of T cell changes during pregnancy in multiple sclerosis. TCRdb keeps only in-frame clones here, not all; method: immunoSEQ multiplex PCR. The repertoire has about 73,000 clones, about nine tenths of them found once; the top ten carry 8% to 10%. This specimen was peripheral blood, taken after pregnancy. The receptors derive from a female donor in good health, enrolled as a control in a pregnancy study.

The rearrangement joins TRBV9 to TRBJ2-7, with 7 positions matching TRBD1. The CDR3 loop spans 14 amino acids. J lost 6 bases, V lost 3 bases, and 9 bases had no gene match. Looked up from germline, CDR1 is SGDLS and CDR2 is YYNGEE. CDR3 loop: CASSETGLNLEQYF. The DNA of the CDR3 is TGTGCCAGCAGCGAGACAGGGTTAAACCTCGAGCAGTACTTC.

The chain joins TRBV30 to TRBJ1-3; D uncertain. V was pared by 3 bases and J by 2 bases, with 11 bases between. The CDR3 runs to 14 residues. Germline values: CDR1 GTSNPN, CDR2 SVGIG (reference sequence). Here the CDR3 DNA reads TGTGCCTGGAGGGGCAGAACGACTGGAAACACCATATATTTT. This sequence encodes CAWRGRTTGNTIYF.

The V and J genes are TRBV5-1 and TRBJ2-1; 12 bases line up with TRBD2. CDR1 and CDR2 from the germline V gene are SGHRS and YFSETQ. Losses at the gene ends were 4 bases for V and 7 bases for J; bases not matched to a gene: 12. This CDR3 has 17 amino acids. The CDR3 here is CASSKGLAGGPLNEQFF. The CDR3 region has the DNA TGCGCCAGCAGCAAGGGCCTAGCGGGAGGGCCGCTGAATGAGCAGTTCTTC. Full variable domain (outside the CDR3, taken from reference TRBV5-1 and TRBJ2-1): KAGVTQTPRYLIKTRGQQVTLSCSPISGHRSVSWYQQTPGQGLQFLFEYFSETQRNKGNFPGRFSGRQFSNSRSEMNVSTLELGDSALYLCASSKGLAGGPLNEQFFGPGTRLTVL.

The rearrangement links TRBV16 to TRBJ2-7; the D gene is possibly TRBD1 (5 bases). Germline V gene sequence: CDR1 KGHSY, CDR2 FQNENV. V gave up 2 bases and J gave up 2 bases, with 10 bases separating them. This CDR3 contains 14 residues. In DNA form, the CDR3 reads TGTGCCAGCAGCCAAGGAACAGGTACCTACGAGCAGTACTTC. Protein sequence: CASSQGTGTYEQYF.

This chain connects TRBV19 to TRBJ1-1, with a possible D match to TRBD1 (6 bases). This CDR3 is built from 14 residues. V was clipped by 6 bases and J by 2 bases, with 13 bases between them. Germline-derived CDR1 and CDR2 are LNHDA and SQIVND (reference sequence). The CDR3 is CASSLTGSNTEAFF. As DNA, the CDR3 is TGTGCCAGTAGCCTAACAGGGAGCAACACTGAAGCTTTCTTT.

The chain has TRBV27 and TRBJ1-6; D is undetermined. Germline CDR1 MNHEY, CDR2 SMNVEV (reference sequence). There are 14 residues in the CDR3. Trimming shortened V by 3 bases and J by 7 bases, and 10 bases separated the two germline ends. The CDR3 region has the DNA TGTGCCAGCAGTTTCAGAGGGAACAATTCACCCCTCCACTTT. It is translated as CASSFRGNNSPLHF.

The chain recombines TRBV7-2 with TRBJ2-7, with a possible D match to TRBD2 (5 bases). The CDR3 totals 15 residues. Per the germline V gene, CDR1 is SGHTA and CDR2 is FQGNSA. V shed 1 base and J shed 7 bases, with 17 bases lying between them. The CDR3 loop reads CASSLEVGGSSEQYF. CDR3 in DNA: TGTGCCAGCAGCTTAGAGGTAGGCGGGTCGAGTGAGCAGTACTTC. The variable domain in full, completed from reference TRBV7-2 and TRBJ2-7, reads GAGVSQSPSNKVTEKGKDVELRCDPISGHTALYWYRQSLGQGLEFLIYFQGNSAPDKSGLPSDRFSAERTGGSVSTLTIQRTQQEDSAVYLCASSLEVGGSSEQYFGPGTRLTVT.

The chain has TRBV4-3 and TRBJ1-1, with D possibly being TRBD1 (5 bases). CDR3 size: 14 residues. V dropped 0 bases and J dropped 10 bases, with 15 bases sitting between them. Germline CDR1 and CDR2: LGHNA and YSLEER. CDR3 protein: CASSQEQVTTRAFF. The CDR3 region has the DNA TGCGCCAGCAGCCAAGAACAGGTGACGACGCGAGCTTTCTTT.

This chain connects TRBV4-1 to TRBJ2-1; 9 nucleotides match TRBD2. The J segment lost 3 bases and the V segment lost 0 bases, leaving 15 bases of the junction unmatched. Per germline, CDR1 MGHRA and CDR2 YSYEKL. This CDR3 contains 20 residues. CDR3 residues: CASSQDGAGGRADSYNEQFF. The DNA of the CDR3 is TGCGCCAGCAGCCAAGATGGCGCCGGCGGGAGGGCCGATAGCTACAATGAGCAGTTCTTC.

This chain connects TRBV10-3 to TRBJ1-2, with no clear D. Germline V gene lookup returns CDR1 ENHRY and CDR2 SYGVKD. Trimming cost V 2 bases and J 1 base, with 11 bases left between them. The CDR3 covers 15 residues. CDR3 DNA: TGTGCCATCAGTGAGGGTGGCGGACTTAACTATGGCTACACCTTC. It translates to CAISEGGGLNYGYTF.

This chain uses TRBV5-6 with TRBJ1-4; D remains unclear. Germline CDR1 and CDR2: SGHDT and YYEEEE. The V and J ends lost 1 base and 7 bases respectively, with 11 bases between them. The CDR3 is 14 amino acids. The CDR3 protein is CASSLRNQVEKLFF. CDR3 in DNA: TGTGCCAGCAGCTTGCGAAACCAGGTTGAAAAACTGTTTTTT. The variable domain in full, completed from reference TRBV5-6 and TRBJ1-4, reads DAGVTQSPTHLIKTRGQQVTLRCSPKSGHDTVSWYQQALGQGPQFIFQYYEEEERQRGNFPDRFSGHQFPNYSSELNVNALLLGDSALYLCASSLRNQVEKLFFGSGTQLSVL.

V gene TRBV19 combines with J gene TRBJ1-3; D call uncertain. The ends were cut back, 1 base at V and 2 bases at J, with 12 bases in the middle. Germline V lookup: CDR1 LNHDA, CDR2 SQIVND (reference sequence). The CDR3 is made up of 16 amino acids. The chain's CDR3 is CASSIAAGSTGNTIYF. The DNA for the CDR3 is TGTGCCAGTAGTATAGCGGCGGGGAGCACTGGAAACACCATATATTTT.

The chain's CDR3 is CASSYDGTRHVEQYF. In nucleotides, the CDR3 is TGTGCCAGCTCATACGACGGGACACGTCATGTCGAGCAGTACTTC. This chain uses TRBV18 with TRBJ2-7, with D possibly matching TRBD1 (6 bases). The CDR3 is 15 residues long. The V gene lost 5 bases and the J gene lost 6 bases, with 20 bases spanning the gap. CDR1 and CDR2 (germline): KGHSH, LQKENI.

This chain joins TRBV30 and TRBJ2-3, with TRBD1 as a possible D gene (5 bases). This CDR3 has 14 amino acids. With 1 base removed from V and 4 bases from J, the gap between germline ends came to 12 bases. Germline CDR1 and CDR2: GTSNPN and SVGIG (reference sequence). Written as DNA, the CDR3 is TGTGCCTGGAGTGGGGGCCCATTGGCAGATACGCAGTATTTT. It encodes CAWSGGPLADTQYF.